This T cell receptor beta chain was captured in a study of Graves' ophthalmopathy and Graves' hyperthyroidism. Overall study: In this cohort's terms, stable hyperthyroidism meant no ophthalmopathy by 18 months of follow-up.

In this sample, this clonotype turned up many times. Its antigen is still unknown. Trimming left V 5 bases short and J 6 bases short, with 13 bases between. This CDR3 has 14 residues. Germline V gene lookup returns CDR1 SGHVS and CDR2 FNYEAQ. Study-wide results and caveats: In separating ophthalmopathy from stable hyperthyroidism, a 13-signature model achieved roughly 87% sensitivity and about 80% specificity. Most expanded clonotypes from thyroid (those above 0.001 frequency) were also found in blood.

Amplified material comprised TCR beta CDR3 regions derived from RNA transcripts. Investigators did first-round RT-PCR with HTBI primers, then second-round multiplex PCR. MiXCR was run by TCRdb on the multiplex PCR reads, yielding one entry per CDR3 protein. This sample has around 1.1 million distinct CDR3 sequences, with less than 45% found just once. Patients newly diagnosed with hyperthyroidism, under 2 months' duration, were aged 18 to 65, the study reports. V usage is TRBV7-6 and J usage is TRBJ1-4; weak D call: TRBD1 (6 bases). The sequence was collected from an adult man with Graves' hyperthyroidism. The source material was peripheral blood or thyroid tissue (not recorded which). The CDR3 spells CASSLRGVDEKLFF. The DNA of the CDR3 is TGTGCCAGCAGCCTCAGGGGCGTGGATGAAAAACTGTTTTTT.